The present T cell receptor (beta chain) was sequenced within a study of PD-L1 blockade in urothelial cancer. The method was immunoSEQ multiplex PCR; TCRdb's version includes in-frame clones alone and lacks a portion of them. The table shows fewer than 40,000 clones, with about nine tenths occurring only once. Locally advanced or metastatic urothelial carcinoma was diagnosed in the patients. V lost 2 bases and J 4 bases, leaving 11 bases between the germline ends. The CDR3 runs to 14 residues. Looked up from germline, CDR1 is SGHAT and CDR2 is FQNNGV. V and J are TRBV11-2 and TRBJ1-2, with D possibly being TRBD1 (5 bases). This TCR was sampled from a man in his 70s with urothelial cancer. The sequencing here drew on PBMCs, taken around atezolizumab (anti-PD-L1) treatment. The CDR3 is CASSLSTGPYGYTF. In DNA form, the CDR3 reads TGTGCCAGCAGCTTAAGTACAGGACCCTATGGCTACACCTTC.